The 18 T cell receptor beta chains presented below share a single source sample, sequenced in a study of radiotherapy plus CTLA-4 blockade in lung cancer listed by TCRdb under 2018. The method was the immunoSEQ multiplex PCR assay. Sourced from immuneACCESS, this table was stored by TCRdb with only in-frame sequences that have V and J called. A share of the clones is absent; for the studies checked, an unresolved V gene accounts for under half, and the remainder has no known explanation. The table for this sample lists approximately 100,000 clones; 70% to 90% of them were counted only once. Of the sample, 2.4% falls within the top ten clones. The material was peripheral blood, obtained from a patient treated with radiotherapy plus ipilimumab. These receptors were taken from a human donor with non-small cell lung cancer that progressed on radiotherapy plus ipilimumab. Some clones in this sample may be carry-over from other donors' samples.

The chain is built from TRBV27 and TRBJ1-6, with 8 bases lining up with TRBD1. This CDR3 comprises 16 residues. Losses at the gene ends were 1 base for V and 6 bases for J; bases not matched to a gene: 5. Germline V gives CDR1 MNHEY, CDR2 SMNVEV (reference sequence). The CDR3 is CASSLWAGGGNSPLHF. The CDR3 DNA follows: TGTGCCAGCAGTTTATGGGCAGGGGGCGGTAATTCACCCCTCCACTTT.

This chain connects TRBV5-4 to TRBJ1-1; 7 nucleotides match TRBD1. Germline V gene lookup returns CDR1 SGHNT and CDR2 YYREEE (reference sequence). The V gene end was trimmed by 0 bases and the J gene end by 2 bases; junction bases not matched to a gene: 4. There are 15 residues in the CDR3. The CDR3 protein is CASSLGGDRNTEAFF. CDR3 nucleotides: TGTGCCAGCAGCTTGGGGGGGGACAGAAACACTGAAGCTTTCTTT.

CDR3 sequence (DNA): TGCAGTGCGAAAAGACAGGGAGGAGCTTTCTTT. Its translation is CSAKRQGGAFF. The V gene is TRBV20-1, the J gene TRBJ1-1, with 7 nucleotides matching TRBD1. CDR3 size: 11 residues. Germline V gene lookup returns CDR1 DFQATT and CDR2 SNEGSKA (reference sequence). Germline trimming cut 6 bases from V and 10 bases from J; bases unmatched to any gene: 8.

The chain uses TRBV6-1 and TRBJ2-7; 7 bases map to TRBD2. CDR3 length: 15 amino acids. The V segment lost 4 bases and the J segment 5 bases; nucleotides outside the gene matches: 11. Germline-derived CDR1 and CDR2 are MNHNS and SASEGT. DNA of the CDR3: TGTGCCAGCAGTGGGATCGAGGGTGGGAGGGACGAGCAGTACTTC. As protein: CASSGIEGGRDEQYF.

This clone was seen a handful of times. The rearrangement uses TRBV5-6 and TRBJ1-6; a weak D match, TRBD1 (6 bases). V gave up 5 bases and J gave up 3 bases, with 9 bases separating them. Germline V CDR1 and CDR2: SGHDT, YYEEEE. This CDR3 region has 14 residues. CDR3 residues: CASSGQNYNSPLHF. CDR3 DNA: TGTGCCAGCAGTGGACAGAACTATAATTCACCCCTCCACTTT.

The genes are TRBV4-3 and TRBJ2-1; the D gene is possibly TRBD1 (5 bases). Trimming pared 1 base from V and 8 bases from J, leaving 21 bases between. There are 17 residues in the CDR3. Germline CDR1 reads LGHNA; CDR2 reads YSLEER. DNA of the CDR3: TGCGCCAGCAGCCAAGTGGTGGGGCTCCAAGAGGTCGATGAGCAGTTCTTC. As protein: CASSQVVGLQEVDEQFF.

The rearrangement joins TRBV19 to TRBJ2-7; TRBD1 matches 7 bases. The CDR3 is 15 residues long. V was pared by 4 bases and J by 1 base, with 7 bases of the junction left unmatched. Germline V CDR1 and CDR2: LNHDA, SQIVND (reference sequence). The CDR3 DNA reads TGTGCCAGTAGTAGGGGACAGTATTCTTCCTACGAGCAGTACTTC. It specifies CASSRGQYSSYEQYF.

V gene TRBV29-1 combines with J gene TRBJ2-5, with 8 bases lining up with TRBD2. The CDR3 has 16 residues. From germline, CDR1 is SQVTM and CDR2 ANQGSEA. V lost 0 bases, J lost 5 bases, and 11 bases stayed unmatched. CDR3 sequence reads: CSVEDQDGGALETQYF. CDR3 DNA: TGCAGCGTTGAAGATCAGGACGGGGGGGCCTTGGAGACCCAGTACTTC. Filled out from reference TRBV29-1 and TRBJ2-5, the complete variable domain reads SAVISQKPSRDICQRGTSLTIQCQVDSQVTMMFWYRQQPGQSLTLIATANQGSEATYESGFVIDKFPISRPNLTFSTLTVSNMSPEDSSIYLCSVEDQDGGALETQYFGPGTRLLVL.

The chain is built from TRBV7-9 and TRBJ1-2; 7 nucleotides match TRBD1. V trimming: 5 bases; J trimming: 2 bases; junction bases outside the gene matches: 11. From germline, CDR1 is SEHNR and CDR2 FQNEAQ (reference sequence). The length of the CDR3 is 16 residues. The CDR3 nucleotides read TGTGCCAGCAGCCCAGCCGGGACAGTGGAAAACTATGGCTACACCTTC. Its protein product is CASSPAGTVENYGYTF.

The chain's CDR3 is CASSFQAYTEAFF. The DNA for the CDR3 is TGTGCCAGCAGCTTTCAGGCCTACACTGAAGCTTTCTTT. This chain uses TRBV7-9 with TRBJ1-1; D is undetermined. Germline V CDR1 and CDR2: SEHNR, FQNEAQ (reference sequence). The CDR3 consists of 13 residues. V shed 3 bases and J shed 3 bases, with 8 bases lying between them.

The V gene is TRBV7-9, the J gene TRBJ1-2; 7 positions agree with TRBD1. Germline assignment: CDR1 SEHNR and CDR2 FQNEAQ (reference sequence). This CDR3 comprises 17 residues. Losses at the gene ends were 5 bases for V and 2 bases for J; bases not matched to a gene: 14. CDR3 DNA: TGTGCCAGCAGCCGTTGGGGGGGACAGAGGAACAACTATGGCTACACCTTC. Translated: CASSRWGGQRNNYGYTF.

V is TRBV28 and J is TRBJ1-2, with D perhaps matching TRBD1 (5 bases). Trimming took off 5 bases at V and 4 bases at J, with 14 bases between the two ends. CDR1 and CDR2 (germline): MDHEN, SYDVKM. This CDR3 spans 14 amino acids. The CDR3: CASSPSGRIYGYTF. The CDR3, as DNA: TGTGCCAGCAGTCCCTCGGGACGGATCTATGGCTACACCTTC.

The chain carries TRBV5-4 and TRBJ1-1, with D unclear. V gave up 0 bases and J gave up 5 bases, with 5 bases separating them. The germline gives CDR1 SGHNT, CDR2 YYREEE (reference sequence). This CDR3 comprises 12 residues. Here the CDR3 reads CASSLDQTEAFF. CDR3 bases: TGTGCCAGCAGCTTGGACCAGACTGAAGCTTTCTTT.

V usage is TRBV28 and J usage is TRBJ1-2; D remains unclear. CDR1 and CDR2 (germline): MDHEN, SYDVKM. The length of the CDR3 is 12 residues. Between the trimmed V and J ends, which lost 5 bases and 2 bases, there was a span of 6 bases. The CDR3 loop reads CASSIQNYGYTF. CDR3 coding DNA: TGTGCCAGCAGTATCCAGAACTATGGCTACACCTTC.

This clone was counted once. The chain couples TRBV19 to TRBJ2-7; D gene unclear. V shed 4 bases and J shed 3 bases, with 16 bases lying between them. This CDR3 has 15 residues. CDR1 LNHDA and CDR2 SQIVND come from the germline V gene (reference sequence). CDR3 in DNA: TGTGCCAGTAGTAAAACTCAGGACGGTAACTACGAGCAGTACTTC. It specifies CASSKTQDGNYEQYF.

The chain uses TRBV5-6 and TRBJ1-1; maybe TRBD1 (6 bases). CDR1 is SGHDT, CDR2 YYEEEE, per germline. Trimming took 7 bases from V and 5 from J, leaving 15 bases between them. There are 13 residues in the CDR3. This CDR3 reads CASGRGSSTEAFF. The CDR3 region has the DNA TGTGCCAGCGGAAGGGGGTCGAGTACTGAAGCTTTCTTT.

The J gene is TRBJ1-5, the V gene TRBV19; D possibly corresponds to TRBD1 (5 bases). The CDR3 spans 16 residues. Germline values: CDR1 LNHDA, CDR2 SQIVND (reference sequence). Between the trimmed V and J ends, which lost 2 bases and 4 bases, there was a span of 15 bases. The CDR3 loop is CASSIFRERGNQPQHF. The CDR3 DNA is TGTGCCAGTAGTATATTCCGCGAGCGGGGGAATCAGCCCCAGCATTTT.

V is TRBV10-3 and J is TRBJ2-3, with D perhaps TRBD1 or TRBD2 (6 bases each). This CDR3 is built from 17 residues. In germline, CDR1 is ENHRY, CDR2 SYGVKD. V was shortened by 4 bases and J by 3 bases, with 20 bases between the two germline ends. CDR3 residues: CAISGIKGGPLTDTQYF. In DNA form, the CDR3 reads TGTGCCATCAGTGGCATCAAAGGGGGGCCCTTGACAGATACGCAGTATTTT.